This note documents a single T cell receptor beta chain sequence. Its antigen remains unknown. V was pared by 5 bases and J by 2 bases, with 2 bases of the junction left unmatched. Germline V CDR1 and CDR2: LNHDA, SQIVND (reference sequence). This CDR3 spans 14 amino acids. Primers: 60 Vbeta forward and 13 Jbeta reverse. Measured with immunoSEQ multiplex PCR; TCRdb has only the in-frame clones, and not every one. The sample yields approximately 150,000 clones, roughly 74% seen once. The sample is drawn from a study of cytomegalovirus exposure and HLA in healthy donors. Across the whole study: A prior study identified 110 million or so unique TCR beta sequences from 200 million or so T cells.

All donors participated as healthy donors of bone marrow. Findings of the study overall: Common viral pathogens seemed to be connected with several of the most significant clusters, according to a later analysis.

The chain links TRBV19 to TRBJ1-4; TRBD1 matches at 7 bases. Sequenced: PBMCs. The sequence was obtained from a male donor in good health and CMV-seronegative. This chain's CDR3 is CASSPTGTNEKLFF. In nucleotides, the CDR3 is TGTGCCAGTAGTCCGACAGGGACTAATGAAAAACTGTTTTTT.